The rows below give T cell receptor beta chains drawn from one sample of a study of blood T cell repertoires in COVID-19. TCRdb's copy holds only in-frame clones and misses some; the assay was immunoSEQ multiplex PCR. The table shows roughly 11,000 clones, with approximately 88% occurring only once. Sequencing input: peripheral blood. The receptor source for this set is a human donor in a cohort sampled during active COVID-19. The CDR3 runs from the conserved cysteine through the conserved F or W. A D gene is named only where the DNA matches it firmly. The size of a clone is reported for some rows only, either as once, few or many, or as a class for expanded clones.

TRBJ2-2 | . | TRBV27 | . | CASSPYNTGELFF | TGTGCCAGCAGTCCTTATAACACCGGGGAGCTGTTTTTT
TRBJ2-5 | . | TRBV7-2 | TRBD1 | CASSLRVWGTGDQETQYF | TGTGCCAGCAGCTTACGGGTTTGGGGGACAGGGGACCAAGAGACCCAGTACTTC
TRBJ1-5 | . | TRBV6-2/TRBV6-3 | . | CASSNRVGNQPQHF | TGTGCCAGCAGTAACAGGGTCGGCAATCAGCCCCAGCATTTT
TRBJ2-5 | . | TRBV7-9 | TRBD2 | CAGGTSGGKETQYF | TGTGCCGGCGGGACTAGCGGGGGGAAAGAGACCCAGTACTTC
TRBJ1-1 | . | TRBV3-1/TRBV3-2 | TRBD1 | CASSSRTGQMNTEAFF | TGTGCCAGCAGCTCCCGGACAGGGCAAATGAACACTGAAGCTTTCTTT
TRBJ1-2 | few | TRBV6-5 | TRBD1 | CASSNTGGGGYTF | TGTGCCAGCAGTAACACAGGGGGCGGGGGCTACACCTTC
TRBJ1-5 | . | TRBV7-9 | TRBD1 | CASSKGQNNQPQHF | TGTGCCAGCAGCAAGGGACAGAACAATCAGCCCCAGCATTTT
TRBJ2-7 | once | TRBV7-9 | . | CASSPGGRDEQYF | TGTGCCAGCAGCCCGGGGGGCAGGGACGAGCAGTACTTC
TRBJ2-1 | . | TRBV7-3 | TRBD2 | CASSPRASTSANEQFF | TGTGCCAGCAGCCCAAGGGCCTCGACTAGCGCCAATGAGCAGTTCTTC
TRBJ1-2 | once | TRBV12-3/TRBV12-4 | . | CASSLSGSYGYTF | TGTGCCAGCAGTTTGTCGGGATCGTATGGCTACACCTTC
TRBJ2-7 | . | TRBV25-1 | TRBD1 | CASSEWGTGASYEQYF | TGTGCCAGCAGTGAATGGGGGACAGGCGCTTCCTACGAGCAGTACTTC
TRBJ2-1 | . | TRBV11-3 | TRBD2 | CASSLTGTNSGHNEQFF | TGTGCCAGCAGCTTAACGGGGACGAATAGCGGGCACAATGAGCAGTTCTTC
TRBJ2-3 | . | TRBV4-3 | . | CASSQDGPPYGTQYF | TGCGCCAGCAGCCAAGATGGGCCCCCCTACGGTACGCAGTATTTT
TRBJ2-5 | . | TRBV12-5 | . | CASGLDRQTQYF | TGTGCTAGTGGTTTGGACAGGCAGACCCAGTACTTC
TRBJ1-6 | . | TRBV5-1 | . | CASSLATGSSYNSPLHF | TGCGCCAGCAGCTTGGCCACAGGGAGCTCCTATAATTCACCCCTCCACTTT
TRBJ2-7 | . | TRBV6-5 | TRBD1 | CASSYVSRGTGDEQYF | TGTGCCAGCAGTTACGTTTCGCGGGGGACAGGGGACGAGCAGTACTTC
TRBJ2-4 | . | TRBV5-1 | . | CASSLAGGGVGNIQYF | TGCGCCAGCAGCTTGGCCGGAGGGGGCGTCGGTAACATTCAGTACTTC
TRBJ1-2 | . | TRBV28 | TRBD1 | CAIQGAGNFNYGYTF | TGTGCCATACAGGGGGCGGGGAACTTTAACTATGGCTACACCTTC
TRBJ2-7 | . | TRBV29-1 | TRBD1 | CSAMGQFPYEQYF | TGCAGCGCAATGGGACAGTTCCCCTACGAGCAGTACTTC
TRBJ2-1 | . | TRBV7-6 | TRBD1 | CASSSTGGAYNEQFF | TGTGCCAGCAGCTCGACAGGGGGCGCTTACAATGAGCAGTTCTTC
TRBJ2-2 | . | TRBV10-2 | TRBD1 | CASRTGSTGELFF | TGCGCCAGCCGGACAGGGAGCACCGGGGAGCTGTTTTTT
TRBJ1-1 | . | TRBV5-4 | . | CASSLLQGSAEAFF | TGTGCCAGCAGCTTGCTCCAGGGGTCGGCTGAAGCTTTCTTT
TRBJ2-3 | . | TRBV5-1 | TRBD2 | CASSLSTSGGARADTQYF | TGCGCCAGCAGCTTGAGCACTAGCGGGGGGGCCAGGGCAGATACGCAGTATTTT
TRBJ1-1 | . | TRBV2 | . | CASSRQVNTEAFF | TGTGCCAGCTCCCGACAGGTGAACACTGAAGCTTTCTTT
TRBJ2-6 | . | TRBV7-2 | . | CASSSTGTYGANVLTF | TGTGCCAGCAGCTCGACAGGGACTTATGGGGCCAACGTCCTGACTTTC
TRBJ1-5 | . | TRBV2 | . | CASSAYQGIQPQHF | TGTGCCAGCAGTGCGTATCAGGGTATTCAGCCCCAGCATTTT
TRBJ1-2 | once | TRBV28 | . | CASSLGRASYTF | TGTGCCAGCAGTTTGGGCAGGGCCAGCTACACCTTC
TRBJ2-3 | . | TRBV6-2/TRBV6-3 | TRBD2 | CASRPPGGADTQYF | TGTGCCAGCAGACCTCCCGGGGGGGCAGATACGCAGTATTTT
TRBJ2-7 | . | TRBV6-5 | . | CASSRDVDSSYEQYF | TGTGCCAGCAGCCGAGACGTGGACTCCTCCTACGAGCAGTACTTC
TRBJ1-3 | . | TRBV5-6 | . | CASSLVWPGNTIYF | TGTGCCAGCAGCTTGGTATGGCCTGGAAACACCATATATTTT
TRBJ2-3 | . | TRBV5-1 | TRBD2 | CASSLLAETDTQYF | TGCGCCAGCAGCTTACTAGCGGAAACAGATACGCAGTATTTT
TRBJ1-4 | . | TRBV28 | TRBD1 | CASSPFPGTGGFGNEKLFF | TGTGCCAGCAGTCCGTTTCCCGGGACAGGGGGTTTTGGAAATGAAAAACTGTTTTTT
TRBJ1-2 | . | TRBV19 | . | CASSRHQGRNYGYTF | TGTGCCAGTAGTAGGCATCAGGGGAGAAACTATGGCTACACCTTC
TRBJ2-7 | . | TRBV27 | . | CASSFGPGGHSEQYF | TGTGCCAGCAGTTTCGGCCCGGGGGGACATAGCGAGCAGTACTTC
TRBJ2-2 | few | TRBV5-4 | . | CASSLSSGHTGELFF | TGTGCCAGCAGCTTGAGCAGCGGACACACCGGGGAGCTGTTTTTT
TRBJ1-1 | . | TRBV5-1 | . | CASSLGTVNMNTEAFF | TGCGCCAGCAGCTTGGGGACAGTTAACATGAACACTGAAGCTTTCTTT
TRBJ1-2 | . | TRBV7-9 | TRBD1 | CASSLSTGTGPYGYTF | TGTGCCAGCAGCTTATCAACCGGGACAGGACCCTATGGCTACACCTTC
TRBJ1-1 | . | TRBV10-3 | TRBD1 | CAINAGQGSTEAFF | TGTGCCATCAACGCCGGACAGGGCAGCACTGAAGCTTTCTTT
TRBJ2-7 | few | TRBV30 | TRBD1 | CAWSAGDRGYEQYF | TGTGCCTGGAGTGCCGGGGACAGGGGCTACGAGCAGTACTTC
TRBJ2-3 | once | TRBV20-1 | . | CSASPSPDTQYF | TGCAGTGCTAGTCCTAGCCCAGATACGCAGTATTTT
TRBJ1-1 | once | TRBV7-2 | . | CASSPGVKREAFF | TGTGCCAGCAGCCCGGGGGTGAAACGGGAAGCTTTCTTT
TRBJ1-2 | . | TRBV4-2 | TRBD1 | CASSRRTGETSYGYTF | TGTGCCAGCAGCCGACGGACAGGCGAAACCTCCTATGGCTACACCTTC
TRBJ2-2 | . | TRBV25-1 | TRBD1 | CASSETGAGELFF | TGTGCCAGCAGTGAAACAGGGGCCGGGGAGCTGTTTTTT
TRBJ2-2 | . | TRBV7-9 | TRBD1 | CASTTQGAGELFF | TGTGCCAGCACGACCCAGGGGGCCGGGGAGCTGTTTTTT
TRBJ1-2 | once | TRBV15 | TRBD1 | CATSRDRTGAKYYGYTF | TGTGCCACCAGCAGAGATCGGACAGGGGCTAAGTACTATGGCTACACCTTC
TRBJ2-1 | . | TRBV10-3 | . | CAISGGGSYNEQFF | TGTGCCATCAGTGGCGGAGGCTCCTACAATGAGCAGTTCTTC
TRBJ1-2 | . | TRBV7-9 | TRBD1 | CASSLVQGYNYGYTF | TGTGCCAGCAGCTTAGTACAGGGGTATAACTATGGCTACACCTTC
TRBJ2-1 | . | TRBV5-1 | . | CASSPWTDNEQFF | TGCGCCAGCAGCCCTTGGACAGACAATGAGCAGTTCTTC
TRBJ2-2 | once | TRBV19 | TRBD2 | CASSSRTSGGTGELFF | TGTGCCAGTAGTTCGAGGACTAGCGGGGGGACCGGGGAGCTGTTTTTT
TRBJ1-2 | . | TRBV10-3 | . | CAIKAGENYGYTF | TGTGCCATCAAGGCAGGGGAGAACTATGGCTACACCTTC
TRBJ1-2 | once | TRBV3-1/TRBV3-2 | TRBD1 | CASSLDPARTGASANYGYTF | TGTGCCAGCAGCCTCGATCCTGCTAGGACAGGGGCGAGCGCAAACTATGGCTACACCTTC
TRBJ2-7 | . | TRBV4-3 | . | CASSQGWDNPYEQYF | TGCGCCAGCAGCCAAGGCTGGGACAATCCCTACGAGCAGTACTTC
TRBJ1-2 | . | TRBV12-5 | TRBD1 | CASGPRQGSGYTF | TGTGCTAGTGGTCCTAGACAGGGCAGCGGCTACACCTTC
TRBJ1-2 | . | TRBV3-1/TRBV3-2 | TRBD1 | CASSVTGTGRYGYTF | TGTGCCAGCAGCGTCACCGGGACAGGGAGGTATGGCTACACCTTC
TRBJ1-5 | . | TRBV13 | . | CASSLGRGSNQPQHF | TGTGCCAGCAGCTTAGGACGCGGGAGCAATCAGCCCCAGCATTTT